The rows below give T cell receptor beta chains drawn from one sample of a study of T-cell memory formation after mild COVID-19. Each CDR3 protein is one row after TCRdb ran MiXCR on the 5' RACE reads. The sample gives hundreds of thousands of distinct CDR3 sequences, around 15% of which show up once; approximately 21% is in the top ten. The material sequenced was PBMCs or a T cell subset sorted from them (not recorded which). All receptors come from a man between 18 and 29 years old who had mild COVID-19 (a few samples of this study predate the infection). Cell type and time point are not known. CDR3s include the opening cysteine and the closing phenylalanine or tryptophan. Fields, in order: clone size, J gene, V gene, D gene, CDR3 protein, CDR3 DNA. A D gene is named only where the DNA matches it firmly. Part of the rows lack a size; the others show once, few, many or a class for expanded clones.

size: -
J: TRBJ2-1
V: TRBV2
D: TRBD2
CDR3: CASRGGTLYNEQFF
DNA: TGTGCCAGCAGGGGGGGGACCTTATACAATGAGCAGTTCTTC

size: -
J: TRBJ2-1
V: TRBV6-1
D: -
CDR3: CASSERNEQFF
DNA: TGTGCCAGCAGTGAACGAAATGAGCAGTTCTTC

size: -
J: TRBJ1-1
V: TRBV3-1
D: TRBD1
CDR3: CASSSRTGTYTEAFF
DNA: TGTGCCAGCAGCTCCCGGACAGGGACCTACACTGAAGCTTTCTTT

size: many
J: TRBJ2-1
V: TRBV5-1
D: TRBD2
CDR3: CASSLGLAGGYNEQFF
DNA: TGCGCCAGCAGCTTGGGGCTAGCGGGGGGTTACAATGAGCAGTTCTTC

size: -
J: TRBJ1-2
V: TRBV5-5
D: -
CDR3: CASSFDDYGYTF
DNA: TGTGCCAGCAGCTTTGACGACTATGGCTACACCTTC

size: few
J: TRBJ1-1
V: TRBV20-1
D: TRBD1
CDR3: CSAHGQGRRAFMNTEAFF
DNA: TGCAGTGCTCACGGACAGGGCCGGCGGGCTTTTATGAACACTGAAGCTTTCTTT

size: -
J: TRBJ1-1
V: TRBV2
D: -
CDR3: CARRGANRSAFF
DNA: TGTGCCAGAAGGGGGGCAAACAGAAGCGCTTTCTTT

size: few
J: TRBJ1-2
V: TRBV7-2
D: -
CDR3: CASSFGSGGASYGYTF
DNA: TGTGCCAGCAGCTTCGGGTCCGGAGGGGCTTCCTATGGCTACACCTTC

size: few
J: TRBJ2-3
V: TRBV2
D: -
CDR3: CASSGRGGGTDTQYF
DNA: TGTGCCAGCAGTGGAAGGGGGGGCGGGACAGATACGCAGTATTTT

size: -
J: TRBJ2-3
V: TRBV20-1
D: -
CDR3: CSARVTEIVYTQYF
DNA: TGCAGTGCTAGGGTGACAGAGATAGTTTATACGCAGTATTTT

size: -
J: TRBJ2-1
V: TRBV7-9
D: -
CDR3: CASSYRGGAPWEQFF
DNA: TGTGCCAGCAGCTACCGCGGCGGGGCGCCATGGGAGCAGTTCTTC

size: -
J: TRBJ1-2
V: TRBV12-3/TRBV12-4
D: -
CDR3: CASRITANYGYTF
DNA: TGTGCCAGCAGGATAACAGCTAACTATGGCTACACCTTC

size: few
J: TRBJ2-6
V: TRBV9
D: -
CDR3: CASSVAALSGANVLTF
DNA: TGTGCCAGCAGCGTGGCAGCGCTGTCTGGGGCCAACGTCCTGACTTTC

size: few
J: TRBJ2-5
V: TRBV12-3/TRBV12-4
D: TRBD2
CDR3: CASSSVTGTRAQYF
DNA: TGTGCCAGCAGTTCAGTGACCGGGACTAGGGCCCAGTACTTC

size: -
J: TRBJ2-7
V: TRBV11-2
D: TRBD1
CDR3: CASSLEDFIALGTGGDEQYF
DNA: TGTGCCAGCAGCTTAGAAGACTTTATTGCGCTCGGGACAGGGGGGGACGAGCAGTACTTC

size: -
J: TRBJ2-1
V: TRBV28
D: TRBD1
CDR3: CASSNPGQVPSEQFF
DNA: TGTGCCAGCAGTAACCCGGGACAGGTCCCAAGTGAGCAGTTCTTC

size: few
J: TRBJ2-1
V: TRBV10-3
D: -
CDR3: CAIQLGGAGGNEQFF
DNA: TGTGCCATTCAATTAGGGGGAGCCGGAGGTAATGAGCAGTTCTTC

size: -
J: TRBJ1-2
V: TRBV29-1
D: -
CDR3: CSAIGTVNYGYTF
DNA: TGCAGCGCCATCGGGACGGTGAACTATGGCTACACCTTC

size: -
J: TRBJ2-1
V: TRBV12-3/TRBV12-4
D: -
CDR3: CASSPGPGPKNEQFF
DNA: TGTGCCAGCAGCCCCGGGCCGGGCCCCAAGAATGAGCAGTTCTTC

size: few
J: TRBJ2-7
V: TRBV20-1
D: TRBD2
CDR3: CSARAGAGAPSHEQYF
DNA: TGCAGTGCTAGAGCAGGAGCGGGAGCCCCCTCCCACGAGCAGTACTTC

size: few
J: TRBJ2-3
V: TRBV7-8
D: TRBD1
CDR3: CASSDRGRVDTQYF
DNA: TGTGCCAGCTCGGACAGGGGGCGAGTGGATACGCAGTATTTT

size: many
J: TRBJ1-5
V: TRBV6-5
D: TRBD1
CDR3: CASSVGQGRFQPQHF
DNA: TGTGCCAGCAGTGTGGGACAGGGTAGGTTTCAGCCCCAGCATTTT

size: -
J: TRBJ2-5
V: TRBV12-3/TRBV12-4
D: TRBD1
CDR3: CASRLTGGRFGETQYF
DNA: TGTGCCAGCAGGCTTACAGGGGGGAGGTTTGGGGAGACCCAGTACTTC

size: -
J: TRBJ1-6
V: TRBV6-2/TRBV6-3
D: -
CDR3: CASSYSPGAGFNSPLHF
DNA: TGTGCCAGCAGTTACTCGCCGGGGGCCGGGTTTAATTCACCCCTCCACTTT

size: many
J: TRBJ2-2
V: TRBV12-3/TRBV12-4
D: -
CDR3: CASSLGGSWELFF
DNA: TGTGCCAGCAGTTTAGGTGGAAGCTGGGAGCTGTTTTTT

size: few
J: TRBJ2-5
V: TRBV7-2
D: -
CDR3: CASSLLGRGEETQYF
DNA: TGTGCCAGCAGCTTACTTGGCAGGGGGGAAGAGACCCAGTACTTC

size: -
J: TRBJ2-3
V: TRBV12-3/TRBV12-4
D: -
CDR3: CASGIGTHGTQYF
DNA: TGTGCCAGCGGTATCGGGACCCACGGTACGCAGTATTTT

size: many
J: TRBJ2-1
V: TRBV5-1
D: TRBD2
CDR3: CASSLVGASGYNEQFF
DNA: TGCGCCAGCAGCTTGGTTGGGGCTAGCGGATACAATGAGCAGTTCTTC

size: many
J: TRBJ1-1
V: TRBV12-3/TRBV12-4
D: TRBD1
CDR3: CASTRPGQGENEAFF
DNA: TGTGCCAGCACCAGGCCCGGACAGGGTGAAAATGAAGCTTTCTTT

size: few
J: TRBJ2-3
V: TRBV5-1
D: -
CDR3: CASSVAEELSTQYF
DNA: TGCGCCAGCAGCGTCGCGGAAGAATTGAGCACGCAGTATTTT

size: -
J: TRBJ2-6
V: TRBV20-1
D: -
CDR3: CSVFRVSGANVLTF
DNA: TGCAGTGTTTTCAGGGTCTCTGGGGCCAACGTCCTGACTTTC

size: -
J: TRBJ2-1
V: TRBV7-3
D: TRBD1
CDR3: CASSHGQGRSEQFF
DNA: TGTGCCAGCAGCCACGGACAGGGGAGGAGTGAGCAGTTCTTC

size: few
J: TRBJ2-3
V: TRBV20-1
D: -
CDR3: CSAKKADTQYF
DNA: TGCAGTGCTAAGAAAGCGGACACGCAGTATTTT

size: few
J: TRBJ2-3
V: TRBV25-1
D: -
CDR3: CASSESPGQGSDTQYF
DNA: TGTGCCAGCAGTGAATCCCCCGGGCAGGGGTCAGATACGCAGTATTTT

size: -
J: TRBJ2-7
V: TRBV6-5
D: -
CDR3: CASSRNAGDYEQYF
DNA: TGTGCCAGCAGTCGGAACGCAGGGGACTACGAGCAGTACTTC

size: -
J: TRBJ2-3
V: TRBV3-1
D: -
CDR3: CASTQSGGDTQYF
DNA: TGTGCCAGCACCCAGTCAGGAGGGGATACGCAGTATTTT

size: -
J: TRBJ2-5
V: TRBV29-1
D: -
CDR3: CSARIETQYF
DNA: TGCAGCGCTCGGATAGAGACCCAGTACTTC

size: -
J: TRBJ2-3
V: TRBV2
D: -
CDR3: CASSVVGAIDTQYF
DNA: TGTGCCAGCAGTGTGGTAGGGGCGATAGATACGCAGTATTTT

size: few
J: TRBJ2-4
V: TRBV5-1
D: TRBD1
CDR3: CASSTGQLAKNIQYF
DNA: TGCGCCAGCAGCACGGGACAGCTAGCCAAAAACATTCAGTACTTC

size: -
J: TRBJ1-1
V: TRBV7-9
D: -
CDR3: CASSTFSNTEAFF
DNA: TGTGCCAGCAGTACCTTTTCGAACACTGAAGCTTTCTTT

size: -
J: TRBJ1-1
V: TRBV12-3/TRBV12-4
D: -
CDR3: CASSLFRSGTEAFF
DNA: TGTGCCAGCAGTTTGTTCAGGTCTGGCACTGAAGCTTTCTTT

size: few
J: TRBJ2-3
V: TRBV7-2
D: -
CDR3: CASSYPRGGGRTDTQYF
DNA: TGTGCCAGCAGCTACCCCAGGGGGGGGGGACGCACAGATACGCAGTATTTT